The 22 T cell receptor beta chains below all came from one sample that was sequenced in a study of blood T cell repertoires in COVID-19. Method: immunoSEQ multiplex PCR; TCRdb's copy keeps in-frame clones and lacks some. In the table there are 350,000 to 450,000 clones, more than 80% of which are singletons. The specimen sequenced was peripheral blood. The receptors here all came from a man in his forties with acute or convalescent COVID-19.

The rearrangement joins TRBV24-1 to TRBJ1-2; TRBD1 matches at 8 bases. CDR3 length equals 13 residues. Germline lookup yields CDR1 KGHDR and CDR2 SFDVKD. Trimming at V came to 6 bases and at J to 3 bases, leaving 2 bases not matched to a gene. In DNA, the CDR3 is TGTGCCACCAGTCCAGGGGGCGACTATGGCTACACCTTC. Translating it yields CATSPGGDYGYTF.

The V gene is TRBV2, the J gene TRBJ2-1, with D hard to call. The germline V gene encodes CDR1 SNHLY and CDR2 FYNNEI. The CDR3 extends over 11 amino acids. V gave up 3 bases and J gave up 8 bases, with 5 bases separating them. CDR3 sequence reads: CASSETHEQFF. Written as DNA, the CDR3 is TGTGCCAGCAGTGAGACTCATGAGCAGTTCTTC.

The chain has TRBV19 and TRBJ1-4, with D perhaps matching TRBD1 (6 bases). V was pared by 5 bases and J by 6 bases, with 13 bases between. CDR1 and CDR2 from the germline V gene are LNHDA and SQIVND (reference sequence). This CDR3 region has 14 residues. CDR3 coding DNA: TGTGCCAGTAGTGGCAGGGAGGGGGATGAAAAACTGTTTTTT. It is translated as CASSGREGDEKLFF.

J is TRBJ1-3 and V is TRBV7-9; TRBD1 aligns across 7 bases. J gave up 3 bases and V 0 bases, and 8 bases lay outside the gene matches. Germline V gene data show CDR1 as SEHNR and CDR2 as FQNEAQ (reference sequence). The CDR3 loop spans 17 amino acids. The CDR3 protein is CASSLALGTEHGNTIYF. The CDR3 bases are TGTGCCAGCAGCTTAGCGTTAGGGACAGAACATGGAAACACCATATATTTT. The whole variable domain, remainder taken from reference TRBV7-9 and TRBJ1-3, is DTGVSQNPRHKITKRGQNVTFRCDPISEHNRLYWYRQTLGQGPEFLTYFQNEAQLEKSRLLSDRFSAERPKGSFSTLEIQRTEQGDSAMYLCASSLALGTEHGNTIYFGEGSWLTVV.

A single count supports this clone. The rearrangement joins TRBV7-8 to TRBJ1-1; 9 bases fit TRBD1. Germline V lookup: CDR1 SGHVS, CDR2 FQNEAQ. The junction had 16 bases not matched to a gene; V was cut back by 5 bases and J by 0 bases. CDR3 length: 19 amino acids. The CDR3 nucleotides read TGTGCCAGCAGCCTCCGCGGTCCTGGACAGGGGATCTTGAACACTGAAGCTTTCTTT. Its translation: CASSLRGPGQGILNTEAFF. The full variable domain, rest sourced from reference TRBV7-8 and TRBJ1-1, is GAGVSQSPRYKVAKRGQDVALRCDPISGHVSLFWYQQALGQGPEFLTYFQNEAQLDKSGLPSDRFFAERPEGSVSTLKIQRTQQEDSAVYLCASSLRGPGQGILNTEAFFGQGTRLTVV.

The chain recombines TRBV29-1 with TRBJ2-7, with TRBD1 identical over 8 bases. The CDR3 extends over 14 amino acids. CDR1 is SQVTM and CDR2 is ANQGSEA in the germline V gene. V lost 6 bases and J lost 6; bases outside the gene matches: 13. The CDR3 DNA follows: TGCAGCGTCCGTTCCCAGGGGGCGCCTCTCGAGCAGTACTTC. Translated, it gives CSVRSQGAPLEQYF.

The rearrangement joins TRBV5-4 to TRBJ1-4, with D possibly matching TRBD1 (6 bases). This CDR3 region has 15 residues. CDR1 is SGHNT and CDR2 is YYREEE in the germline V gene (reference sequence). The V end lost 4 bases, the J end lost 5 bases, and 15 bases lay between the germline ends. The CDR3 nucleotides read TGTGCCAGCAGCCCGGGGTGGACAGAAAATGAAAAACTGTTTTTT. It codes for CASSPGWTENEKLFF.

The chain combines TRBV7-8 with TRBJ2-7; D may be TRBD1 (5 bases). Germline CDR1 reads SGHVS; CDR2 reads FQNEAQ. The CDR3 is 15 residues long. Trimming stripped 5 bases from V and 4 bases from J, with 18 bases between. Written as DNA, the CDR3 is TGTGCCAGCAGCACCCCCCAGGGCTTACTTTACGAGCAGTACTTC. Amino acids: CASSTPQGLLYEQYF.

This chain connects TRBV18 to TRBJ1-5; D is possibly TRBD1 (6 bases). CDR1 and CDR2 from the germline V gene are KGHSH and LQKENI. V was shortened by 4 bases and J by 9 bases, with 19 bases between the two germline ends. The length of the CDR3 is 15 residues. The CDR3 bases are TGTGCCAGCTCACTCGTCGGAACAGGGAAAGGGCCCCAGCATTTT. Residues: CASSLVGTGKGPQHF.

The genes are TRBV19 and TRBJ1-2, with D perhaps TRBD1 (5 bases). Trimming shortened V by 6 bases and J by 1 base, and 9 bases separated the two germline ends. There are 13 residues in the CDR3. Germline V gives CDR1 LNHDA, CDR2 SQIVND (reference sequence). CDR3 nucleotide sequence: TGTGCCAGTAGGACAGACGGTAACTATGGCTACACCTTC. Its translation: CASRTDGNYGYTF.

The rearrangement links TRBV24-1 to TRBJ2-3; 14 bases line up with TRBD2. Germline CDR1 is KGHDR and CDR2 is SFDVKD. V was clipped by 0 bases and J by 0 bases; unmatched bases: 19. The CDR3 extends over 24 amino acids. The CDR3 region is CATSDLVEVSTSGRAGPSTDTQYF. Here the CDR3 DNA reads TGTGCCACCAGTGATTTGGTAGAAGTCTCGACTAGCGGGAGGGCCGGACCTAGCACAGATACGCAGTATTTT.

J is TRBJ1-1 and V is TRBV30; no clear D. This CDR3 has 13 residues. Deletions cut 2 bases from V and 1 base from J, with 8 bases between. Germline assignment: CDR1 GTSNPN and CDR2 SVGIG (reference sequence). The DNA for the CDR3 is TGTGCCTGGAGTCTTATACAGAACACTGAAGCTTTCTTT. This translates into CAWSLIQNTEAFF.

The genes are TRBV9 and TRBJ1-6, with 7 bases lining up with TRBD1. Germline V gene data show CDR1 as SGDLS and CDR2 as YYNGEE. This CDR3 has 15 amino acids. Trimming took 3 bases from V and 7 from J; bases not matched to a gene: 7. The CDR3 sequence: CASSGRDRPNSPLHF. The DNA of the CDR3 is TGTGCCAGCAGCGGGAGGGACAGACCAAATTCACCCCTCCACTTT.

The chain joins TRBV2 to TRBJ1-4, with 7 nucleotides matching TRBD1. The V gene's germline CDR1 is SNHLY and CDR2 FYNNEI. CDR3 length: 17 amino acids. With 1 base clipped from V and 8 bases from J, the junction kept 13 bases outside the gene matches. CDR3 sequence (DNA): TGTGCCAGCAGTGAAGTTCACGTCGACAGGGTCGGGGAAAAACTGTTTTTT. Residues: CASSEVHVDRVGEKLFF. The full variable domain, rest sourced from reference TRBV2 and TRBJ1-4, is EPEVTQTPSHQVTQMGQEVILRCVPISNHLYFYWYRQILGQKVEFLVSFYNNEISEKSEIFDDQFSVERPDGSNFTLKIRSTKLEDSAMYFCASSEVHVDRVGEKLFFGSGTQLSVL.

V is TRBV24-1 and J is TRBJ1-6; the D is unclear. Trimming shortened V by 5 bases and J by 5 bases, and 9 bases separated the two germline ends. CDR3 length equals 14 residues. The germline CDR1 and CDR2 sequences are KGHDR and SFDVKD. The CDR3 here is CATSAAGDNSPLHF. The CDR3, as DNA: TGTGCCACCAGTGCGGCAGGCGATAATTCACCCCTCCACTTT.

The chain carries TRBV29-1 and TRBJ1-3; no clear D. This CDR3 region has 11 residues. The V end lost 5 bases, the J end lost 9 bases, and 11 bases lay between the germline ends. Germline V gives CDR1 SQVTM, CDR2 ANQGSEA. The CDR3: CSVQDSGTIYF. CDR3 DNA: TGCAGCGTTCAGGACTCTGGCACCATATATTTT. Supplemented by reference TRBV29-1 and TRBJ1-3, the full variable domain reads SAVISQKPSRDICQRGTSLTIQCQVDSQVTMMFWYRQQPGQSLTLIATANQGSEATYESGFVIDKFPISRPNLTFSTLTVSNMSPEDSSIYLCSVQDSGTIYFGEGSWLTVV.

The chain employs TRBV30 and TRBJ1-3; 7 bases line up with TRBD1. Germline V gene sequence: CDR1 GTSNPN, CDR2 SVGIG (reference sequence). The length of the CDR3 is 13 residues. With 7 bases clipped from V and 3 bases from J, the junction kept 6 bases outside the gene matches. This CDR3 is CASRQGGGNTIYF. The CDR3 DNA sequence: TGTGCCTCTCGACAGGGAGGTGGAAACACCATATATTTT.

The V call is TRBV5-1, the J call TRBJ1-4; no definite D call. Germline assignment: CDR1 SGHRS and CDR2 YFSETQ. This CDR3 has 13 amino acids. V lost 0 bases and J lost 7, with 7 bases in between. CDR3 residues: CASSLVEFEKLFF. CDR3 coding DNA: TGCGCCAGCAGCTTGGTGGAGTTTGAAAAACTGTTTTTT.

This clone has a handful of counts. V usage is TRBV18 and J usage is TRBJ1-2; the D gene is possibly TRBD1 (6 bases). The CDR3 spans 15 residues. Trimming cost V 6 bases and J 4 bases, with 18 bases left between them. CDR1 is KGHSH and CDR2 is LQKENI in the germline V gene. The CDR3 nucleotides are TGTGCCAGCTCTCCTCCTCCGGGACAACCCTATGGCTACACCTTC. Amino acids: CASSPPPGQPYGYTF.

This sequence joins TRBV28 and TRBJ1-2; 10 bases match TRBD1. CDR3 length: 15 amino acids. The germline CDR1 and CDR2 sequences are MDHEN and SYDVKM. J gave up 10 bases and V 4 bases, and 12 bases lay outside the gene matches. In nucleotides, the CDR3 is TGTGCCAGCAGTTCCCCGCTAATGACAGGGGGCGACTACACCTTC. Residues: CASSSPLMTGGDYTF.

This chain uses TRBV10-3 with TRBJ2-7; 8 bases are shared with TRBD2. The germline V gene has CDR1 ENHRY and CDR2 SYGVKD. V trimming: 3 bases; J trimming: 7 bases; junction bases outside the gene matches: 5. The CDR3 has 13 amino acids. CDR3 protein: CAISDSGGREQYF. The DNA of the CDR3 is TGTGCCATCAGTGATTCGGGGGGGCGTGAGCAGTACTTC.

The table lists this clone with a few counts. The chain couples TRBV7-2 to TRBJ2-1; 8 nucleotides align to TRBD2. The length of the CDR3 is 15 residues. Per the germline V gene, CDR1 is SGHTA and CDR2 is FQGNSA. With 5 bases clipped from V and 1 base from J, the junction kept 4 bases outside the gene matches. CDR3 loop: CASSVRGGSYNEQFF. The DNA for the CDR3 is TGTGCCAGCAGCGTCCGGGGGGGGTCCTACAATGAGCAGTTCTTC.